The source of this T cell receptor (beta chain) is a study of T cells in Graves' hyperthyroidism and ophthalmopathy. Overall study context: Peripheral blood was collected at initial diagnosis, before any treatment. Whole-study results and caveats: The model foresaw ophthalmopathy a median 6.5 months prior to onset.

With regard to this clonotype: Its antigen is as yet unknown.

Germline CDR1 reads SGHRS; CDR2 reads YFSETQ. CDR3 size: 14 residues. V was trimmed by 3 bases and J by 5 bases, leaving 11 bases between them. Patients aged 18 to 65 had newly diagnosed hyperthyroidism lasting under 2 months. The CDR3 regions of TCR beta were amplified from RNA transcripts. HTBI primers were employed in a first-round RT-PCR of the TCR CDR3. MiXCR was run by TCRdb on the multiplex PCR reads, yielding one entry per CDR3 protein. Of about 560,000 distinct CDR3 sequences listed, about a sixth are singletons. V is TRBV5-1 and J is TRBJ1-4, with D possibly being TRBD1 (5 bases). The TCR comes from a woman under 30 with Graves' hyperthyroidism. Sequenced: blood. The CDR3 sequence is CASSSTAQNEKLFF. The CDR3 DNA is TGCGCCAGCAGCTCGACAGCCCAGAATGAAAAACTGTTTTTT.